This TCR beta chain was captured in a study of shared clonotypes between healthy human individuals. V lost 5 bases, J lost 3 bases, and 9 bases stayed unmatched. CDR1 and CDR2 from the germline V gene are MNHEY and SVGAGI. CDR3 length equals 15 residues. The method was immunoSEQ multiplex PCR; TCRdb's version includes in-frame clones alone and lacks a portion of them. Found here are fewer than 1.6 million clones, approximately 98.5% of them singletons; the top ten hold roughly 0.36%. Input material: naive CD4+ T cells sorted from blood. Subset in this sample: CD45RA+ positively selected. The clonotype originates from a man aged 30 to 39 in good health. The chain carries TRBV6-5 and TRBJ2-7; the match to TRBD1 covers 8 bases. The CDR3 DNA follows: TGTGCCAGCAGTAAGACAGGGGATCCCCTCTACGAGCAGTACTTC. It translates to CASSKTGDPLYEQYF.